What follows is one T cell receptor (beta chain) and its context. The antigen is not known. This record comes from a study of a mutant IDH1 vaccine in newly diagnosed glioma. Study-level background: The vaccination schedule gave patients eight doses in weeks 1, 3, 5, 7, 11, 15, 19 and 23. Beginning 4-6 weeks after radiotherapy alone, or with temozolomide cycles, vaccination took place. Standard pretreatment was either radiotherapy, temozolomide, or, for most, radiochemotherapy with temozolomide. Overall study results and limits: Vaccine-induced immune responses were detected in about 93% of patients.

Sequenced by immunoSEQ multiplex PCR; TCRdb stores in-frame clones only, minus some. The top ten clones hold 0.6% to 0.75% of a sample with over 95,000 clones, 90% of them seen once. The time point denotes: week 11, during vaccination. It was 300 ug of mutant IDH1 20-mer peptide that made up each vaccine dose, given with topical imiquimod. This CDR3 comprises 16 residues. From germline, CDR1 is SGHRS and CDR2 YFSETQ. With 0 bases removed from V and 3 bases from J, the gap between germline ends came to 13 bases. This TCR was recovered from a woman in her forties or fifties with glioma. The chain couples TRBV5-1 to TRBJ1-3, with D tentatively TRBD1 (6 bases). The sample here was PBMCs, taken from a glioma patient whose treatment included an IDH1 peptide vaccine. In nucleotides, the CDR3 is TGCGCCAGCAGCTTGGCCCGGGGGCTCGTTGGAAACACCATATATTTT. Its translation is CASSLARGLVGNTIYF.